The clone carrying this T cell receptor (beta chain) was observed many times. This sample was taken from a study of read filtering for tumor transcriptome and immune sequencing. Study as a whole: Mean patient age was 65.9 years, range roughly 45 to 80; 17 male, roughly 14 female.

Sampling of bone marrow took place during active disease in every patient. The library was built from 400 ng RNA with molecular barcoded adaptors for alpha/delta and beta/gamma chains. TCRdb called the reads again in MiXCR, with one record for every CDR3 protein. In the table there are under 40,000 distinct CDR3 sequences, 11% to 15% of which are singletons. Source material: a population of CD138-negative cells sorted from bone marrow. The source of this sequence is a donor at least 40 years old with multiple myeloma.

The CDR3 bases are TGTGCCAGCAGGTCTAACCGGGGGGGCTCGGAGACCCAGTACTTC. Its translation is CASRSNRGGSETQYF. The rearrangement links TRBV28 to TRBJ2-5; 8 bases align to TRBD2. Losses at the gene ends were 6 bases for V and 5 bases for J; bases not matched to a gene: 11. Germline lookup yields CDR1 MDHEN and CDR2 SYDVKM. The CDR3 totals 15 residues.